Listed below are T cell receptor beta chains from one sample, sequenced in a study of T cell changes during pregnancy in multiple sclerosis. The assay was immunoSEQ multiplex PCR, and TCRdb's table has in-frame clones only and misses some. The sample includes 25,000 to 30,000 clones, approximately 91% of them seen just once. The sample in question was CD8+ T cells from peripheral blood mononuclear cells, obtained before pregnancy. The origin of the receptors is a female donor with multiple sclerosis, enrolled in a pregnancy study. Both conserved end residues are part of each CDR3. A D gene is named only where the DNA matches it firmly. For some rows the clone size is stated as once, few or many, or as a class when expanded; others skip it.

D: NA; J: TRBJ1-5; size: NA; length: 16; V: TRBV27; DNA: TGTGCCAGCAGTCCCTCGAATCGGCCGGGAACCCAGCCCCAGCATTTT; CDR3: CASSPSNRPGTQPQHF
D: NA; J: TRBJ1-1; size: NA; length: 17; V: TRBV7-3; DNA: TGTGCCAGCAGCTTAACGCGGCCGGTCTACGTGAACACTGAAGCTTTCTTT; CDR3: CASSLTRPVYVNTEAFF
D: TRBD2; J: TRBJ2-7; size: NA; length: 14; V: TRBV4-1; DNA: TGCGCCAGCAGCCAGACTAGCGGGGGATACGAGCAGTACTTC; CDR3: CASSQTSGGYEQYF
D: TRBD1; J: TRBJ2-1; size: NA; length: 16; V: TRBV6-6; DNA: TGTGCCAGCAGTTCGATGGACAGGGTAGCCTACAATGAGCAGTTCTTC; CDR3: CASSSMDRVAYNEQFF
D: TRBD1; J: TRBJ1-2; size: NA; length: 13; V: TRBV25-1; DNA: TGTGCCAGCAGTGAGGGGGTCGGGACAGACTACACCTTC; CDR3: CASSEGVGTDYTF
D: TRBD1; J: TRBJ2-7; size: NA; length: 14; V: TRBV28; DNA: TGTGCCAGCAGTTGGACAGGGGAAGTGTACGAGCAGTACTTC; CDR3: CASSWTGEVYEQYF
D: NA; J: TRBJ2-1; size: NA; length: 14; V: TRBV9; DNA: TGTGCCAGCAGCGTGGACGGACTCTACAATGAGCAGTTCTTC; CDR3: CASSVDGLYNEQFF
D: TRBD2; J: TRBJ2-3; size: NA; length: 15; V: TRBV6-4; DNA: TGTGCCAGCAGTGGACTAGCGGGGGACACAGATACGCAGTATTTT; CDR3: CASSGLAGDTDTQYF
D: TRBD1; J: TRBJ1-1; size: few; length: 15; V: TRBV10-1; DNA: TGCGCCAGCAGTGAGTCGACAGGGGGGGCCACTGAAGCTTTCTTT; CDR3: CASSESTGGATEAFF
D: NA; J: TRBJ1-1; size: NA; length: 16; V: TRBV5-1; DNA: TGCGCCAGCAGCTTGGTCACCGCTTCGACAGGCCCTCAAGCTTTCTTT; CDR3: CASSLVTASTGPQAFF
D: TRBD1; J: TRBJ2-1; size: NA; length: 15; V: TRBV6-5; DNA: TGTGCCAGCAGTTCCCCGGGACAGGGCATCAATGAGCAGTTCTTC; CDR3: CASSSPGQGINEQFF
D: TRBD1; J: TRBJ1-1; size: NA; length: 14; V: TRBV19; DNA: TGTGCCAGTAGTTCCCGACAGGGGAACACTGAAGCTTTCTTT; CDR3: CASSSRQGNTEAFF
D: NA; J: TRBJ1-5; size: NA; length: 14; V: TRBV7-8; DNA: TGTGCCAGCAGCTGGCCGGGTATCCTACAGCCCCAGCATTTT; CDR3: CASSWPGILQPQHF
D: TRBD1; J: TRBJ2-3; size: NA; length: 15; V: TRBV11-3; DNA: TGTGCCAGCAGCATGCGGGGACAGGGCACAGATACGCAGTATTTT; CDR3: CASSMRGQGTDTQYF
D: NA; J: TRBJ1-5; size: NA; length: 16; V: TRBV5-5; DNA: TGTGCCAGCAGCTTGGCCGGCAGGTTCAGCAATCAGCCCCAGCATTTT; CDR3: CASSLAGRFSNQPQHF
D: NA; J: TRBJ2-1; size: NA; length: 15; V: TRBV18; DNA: TGTGCCAGCTCATCGAGGGAGGGGGGCTACAATGAGCAGTTCTTC; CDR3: CASSSREGGYNEQFF
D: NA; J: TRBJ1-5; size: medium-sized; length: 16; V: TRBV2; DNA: TGTGCCAGCAGTGTCGGAACAGGTGCTGGAAATCAGCCCCAGCATTTT; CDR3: CASSVGTGAGNQPQHF
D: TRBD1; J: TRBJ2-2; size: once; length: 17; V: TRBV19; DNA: TGTGCCAGTATAGGACAGGGAAGGGGGCCATGGAGCGGGGAGCTGTTTTTT; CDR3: CASIGQGRGPWSGELFF
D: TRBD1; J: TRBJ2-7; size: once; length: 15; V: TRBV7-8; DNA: TGTGCCAGCAGCACCTATCGGACAGGGAGCTACGAGCAGTACTTC; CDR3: CASSTYRTGSYEQYF
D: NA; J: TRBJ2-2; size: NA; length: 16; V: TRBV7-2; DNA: TGTGCCAGCAGCTTTGGTGTAAAGCTCCCGACCGGGGAGCTGTTTTTT; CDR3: CASSFGVKLPTGELFF
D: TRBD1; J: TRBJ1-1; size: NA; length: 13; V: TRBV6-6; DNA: TGTGCCAGCAGTTTCGACAGGGACACTGAAGCTTTCTTT; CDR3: CASSFDRDTEAFF
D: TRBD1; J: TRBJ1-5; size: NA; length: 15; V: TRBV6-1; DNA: TGTGCCAGCAGTGCCGAGACAGGGTTTGCTCAGCCCCAGCATTTT; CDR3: CASSAETGFAQPQHF
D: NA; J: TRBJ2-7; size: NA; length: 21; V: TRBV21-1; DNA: TGTGCCAGCAGCAAACCCATCGGGAACAGTATCGTGGAAGGACCTTCCTACGAGCAGTACTTC; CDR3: CASSKPIGNSIVEGPSYEQYF